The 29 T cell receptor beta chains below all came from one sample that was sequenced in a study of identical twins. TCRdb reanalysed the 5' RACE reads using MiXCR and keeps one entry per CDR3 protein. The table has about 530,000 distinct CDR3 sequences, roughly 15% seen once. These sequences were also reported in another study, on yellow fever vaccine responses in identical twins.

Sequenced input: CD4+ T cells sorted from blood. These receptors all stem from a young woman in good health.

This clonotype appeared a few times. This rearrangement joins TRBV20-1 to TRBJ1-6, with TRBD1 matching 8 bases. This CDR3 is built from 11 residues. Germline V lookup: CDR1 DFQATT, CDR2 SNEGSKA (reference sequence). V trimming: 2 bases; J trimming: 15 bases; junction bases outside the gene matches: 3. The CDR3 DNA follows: TGCAGTGCTAGACGGGGACAGGTCCTCCACTTT. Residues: CSARRGQVLHF.

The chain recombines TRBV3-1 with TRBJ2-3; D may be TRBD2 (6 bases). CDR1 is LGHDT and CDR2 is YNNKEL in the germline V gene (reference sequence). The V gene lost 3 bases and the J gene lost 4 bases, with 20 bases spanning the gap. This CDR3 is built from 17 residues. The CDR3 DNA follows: TGTGCCAGCAGCCACACAATTGAAGGTAGCGGCGCAGATACGCAGTATTTT. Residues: CASSHTIEGSGADTQYF.

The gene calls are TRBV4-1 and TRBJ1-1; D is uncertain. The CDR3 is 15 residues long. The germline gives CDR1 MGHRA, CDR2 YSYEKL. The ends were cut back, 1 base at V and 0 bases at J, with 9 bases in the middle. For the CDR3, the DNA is TGCGCCAGCAGCCAAGGCCACCTCATGAACACTGAAGCTTTCTTT. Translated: CASSQGHLMNTEAFF.

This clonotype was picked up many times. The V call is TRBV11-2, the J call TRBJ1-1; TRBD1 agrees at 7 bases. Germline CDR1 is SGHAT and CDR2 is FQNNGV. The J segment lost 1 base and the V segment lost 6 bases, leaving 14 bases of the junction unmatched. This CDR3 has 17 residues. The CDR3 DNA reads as TGTGCCAGCAGGACCGGACAGGACCCTTTGCCGAACACTGAAGCTTTCTTT. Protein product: CASRTGQDPLPNTEAFF.

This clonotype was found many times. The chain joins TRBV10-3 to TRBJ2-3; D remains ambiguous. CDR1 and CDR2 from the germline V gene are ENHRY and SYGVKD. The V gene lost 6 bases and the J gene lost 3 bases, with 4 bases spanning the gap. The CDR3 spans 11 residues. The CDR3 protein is CAISATDTQYF. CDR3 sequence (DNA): TGTGCCATCAGCGCAACAGATACGCAGTATTTT.

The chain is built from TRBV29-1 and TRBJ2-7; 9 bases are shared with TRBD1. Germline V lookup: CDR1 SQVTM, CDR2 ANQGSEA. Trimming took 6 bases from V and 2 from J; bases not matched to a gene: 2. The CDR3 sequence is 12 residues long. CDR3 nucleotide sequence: TGCAGCGTCGGGACAGGGCCCTACGAGCAGTACTTC. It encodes CSVGTGPYEQYF.

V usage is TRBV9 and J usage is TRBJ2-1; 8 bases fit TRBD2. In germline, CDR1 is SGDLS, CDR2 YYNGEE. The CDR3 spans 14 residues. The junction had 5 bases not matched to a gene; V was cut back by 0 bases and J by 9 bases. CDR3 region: CASSVGAGVSEQFF. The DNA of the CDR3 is TGTGCCAGCAGCGTAGGAGCGGGAGTAAGTGAGCAGTTCTTC.

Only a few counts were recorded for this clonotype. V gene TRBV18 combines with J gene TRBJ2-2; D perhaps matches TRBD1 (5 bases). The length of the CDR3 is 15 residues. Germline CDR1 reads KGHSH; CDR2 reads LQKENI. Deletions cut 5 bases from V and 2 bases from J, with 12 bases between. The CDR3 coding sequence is TGTGCCAGCTCATCACGGACACCTAACACCGGGGAGCTGTTTTTT. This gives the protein CASSSRTPNTGELFF.

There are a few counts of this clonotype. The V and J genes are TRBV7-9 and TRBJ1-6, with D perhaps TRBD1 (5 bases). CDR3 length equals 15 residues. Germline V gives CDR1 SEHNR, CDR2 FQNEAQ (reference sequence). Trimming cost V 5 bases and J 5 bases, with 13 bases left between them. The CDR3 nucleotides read TGTGCCAGCAGCATGGACAACGGGAATAATTCACCCCTCCACTTT. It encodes CASSMDNGNNSPLHF.

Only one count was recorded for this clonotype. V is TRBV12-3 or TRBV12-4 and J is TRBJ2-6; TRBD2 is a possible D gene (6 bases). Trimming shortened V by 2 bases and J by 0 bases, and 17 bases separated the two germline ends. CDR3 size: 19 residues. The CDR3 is CASSLSFGSRGSGANVLTF. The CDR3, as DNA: TGTGCCAGCAGTTTAAGCTTCGGGAGCCGAGGCTCTGGGGCCAACGTCCTGACTTTC.

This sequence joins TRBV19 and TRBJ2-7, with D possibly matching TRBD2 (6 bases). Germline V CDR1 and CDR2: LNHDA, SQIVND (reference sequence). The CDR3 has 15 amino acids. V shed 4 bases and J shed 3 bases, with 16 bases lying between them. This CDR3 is CASSTSGQGLYEQYF. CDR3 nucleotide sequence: TGTGCCAGTAGTACCTCAGGGCAGGGACTCTACGAGCAGTACTTC.

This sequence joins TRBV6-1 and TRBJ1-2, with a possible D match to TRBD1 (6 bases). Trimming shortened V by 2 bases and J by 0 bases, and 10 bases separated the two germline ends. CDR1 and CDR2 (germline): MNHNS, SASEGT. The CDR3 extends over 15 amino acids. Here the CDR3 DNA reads TGTGCCAGCAGTGAAACCCGGACAGCTAACTATGGCTACACCTTC. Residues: CASSETRTANYGYTF.

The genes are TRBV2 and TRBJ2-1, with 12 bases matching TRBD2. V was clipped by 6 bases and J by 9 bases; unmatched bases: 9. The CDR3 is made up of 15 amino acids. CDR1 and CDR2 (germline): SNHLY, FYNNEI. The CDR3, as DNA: TGTGCCAGCAGCCTCGGACTAGCGGGAACCAGTGAGCAGTTCTTC. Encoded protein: CASSLGLAGTSEQFF.

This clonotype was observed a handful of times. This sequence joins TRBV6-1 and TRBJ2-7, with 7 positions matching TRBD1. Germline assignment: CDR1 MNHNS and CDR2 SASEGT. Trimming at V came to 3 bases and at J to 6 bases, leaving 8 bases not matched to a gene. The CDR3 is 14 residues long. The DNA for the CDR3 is TGTGCCAGCAGTGAGACAGGGCCGAATTCCGAGCAGTACGTC. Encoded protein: CASSETGPNSEQYV.

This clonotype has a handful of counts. CDR3 coding DNA: TGTGCCAGCATCAGGGCGGGGGTGGGTGAGCAGTTCTTC. Protein product: CASIRAGVGEQFF. This chain uses TRBV2 with TRBJ2-1; 7 nucleotides align to TRBD2. This CDR3 is built from 13 residues. Germline values: CDR1 SNHLY, CDR2 FYNNEI. J gave up 9 bases and V 7 bases, and 9 bases lay outside the gene matches.

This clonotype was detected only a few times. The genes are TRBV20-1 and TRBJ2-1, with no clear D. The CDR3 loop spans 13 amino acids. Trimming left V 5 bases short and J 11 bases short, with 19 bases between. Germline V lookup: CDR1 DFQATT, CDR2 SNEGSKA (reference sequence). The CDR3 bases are TGCAGTGCTCTTGACCCGCGCAATGATAAGCAGTTCTTC. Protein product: CSALDPRNDKQFF.

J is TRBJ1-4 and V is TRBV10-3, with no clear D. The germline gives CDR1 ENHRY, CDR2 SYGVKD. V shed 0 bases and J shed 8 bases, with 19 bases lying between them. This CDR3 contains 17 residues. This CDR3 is CAISESNPRARGEKLFF. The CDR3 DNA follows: TGTGCCATCAGTGAGTCGAATCCCAGAGCCCGTGGCGAAAAACTGTTTTTT.

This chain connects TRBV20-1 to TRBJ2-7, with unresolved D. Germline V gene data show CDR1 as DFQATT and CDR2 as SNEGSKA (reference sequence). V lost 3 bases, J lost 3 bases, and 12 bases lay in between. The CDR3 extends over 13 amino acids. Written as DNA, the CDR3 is TGCAGTGCTAGCCCCCCCACGAGCTACGAGCAGTACTTC. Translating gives CSASPPTSYEQYF.

The DNA for the CDR3 is TGTGCCAGCAGTTTAGTGGTCCCCGATACGCAGTATTTT. As protein: CASSLVVPDTQYF. This chain links TRBV28 with TRBJ2-3; D remains ambiguous. The germline gives CDR1 MDHEN, CDR2 SYDVKM. This CDR3 comprises 13 residues. V shed 2 bases and J shed 6 bases, with 9 bases lying between them. Drawing the rest from reference TRBV28 and TRBJ2-3, the complete variable domain is DVKVTQSSRYLVKRTGEKVFLECVQDMDHENMFWYRQDPGLGLRLIYFSYDVKMKEKGDIPEGYSVSREKKERFSLILESASTNQTSMYLCASSLVVPDTQYFGPGTRLTVL.

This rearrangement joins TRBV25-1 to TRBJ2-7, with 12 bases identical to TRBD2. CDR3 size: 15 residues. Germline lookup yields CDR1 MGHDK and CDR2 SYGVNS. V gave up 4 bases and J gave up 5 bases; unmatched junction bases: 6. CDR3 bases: TGTGCCAGCAGTGCTACTAGCGGGAGGAGCCACGAGCAGTACTTC. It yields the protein CASSATSGRSHEQYF.

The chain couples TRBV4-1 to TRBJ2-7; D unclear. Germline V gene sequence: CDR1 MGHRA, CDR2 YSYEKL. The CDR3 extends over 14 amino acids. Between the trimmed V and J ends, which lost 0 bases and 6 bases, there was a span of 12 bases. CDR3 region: CASSQDVAPLEQYF. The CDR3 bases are TGCGCCAGCAGCCAAGATGTGGCACCTCTCGAGCAGTACTTC.

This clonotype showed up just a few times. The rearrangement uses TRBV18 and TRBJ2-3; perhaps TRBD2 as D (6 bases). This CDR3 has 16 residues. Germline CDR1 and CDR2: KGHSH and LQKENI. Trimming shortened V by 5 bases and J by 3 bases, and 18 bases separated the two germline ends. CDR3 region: CASSSSGGVDTDTQYF. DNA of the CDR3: TGTGCCAGCTCATCAAGCGGCGGGGTGGATACAGATACGCAGTATTTT. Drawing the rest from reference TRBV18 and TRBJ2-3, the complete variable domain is NAGVMQNPRHLVRRRGQEARLRCSPMKGHSHVYWYRQLPEEGLKFMVYLQKENIIDESGMPKERFSAEFPKEGPSILRIQQVVRGDSAAYFCASSSSGGVDTDTQYFGPGTRLTVL.

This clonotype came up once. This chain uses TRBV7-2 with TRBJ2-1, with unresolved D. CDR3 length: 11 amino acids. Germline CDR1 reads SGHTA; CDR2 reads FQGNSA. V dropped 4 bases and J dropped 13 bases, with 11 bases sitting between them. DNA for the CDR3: TGTGCCAGCAGCTCCTCGACAAAACAGTTCTTC. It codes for CASSSSTKQFF.

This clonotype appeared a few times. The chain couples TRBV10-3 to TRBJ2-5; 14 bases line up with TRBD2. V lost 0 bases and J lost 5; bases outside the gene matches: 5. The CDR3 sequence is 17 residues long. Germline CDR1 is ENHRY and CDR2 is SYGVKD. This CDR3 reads CAISESTTSGGVETQYF. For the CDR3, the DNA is TGTGCCATCAGTGAGTCGACGACTAGCGGGGGGGTGGAGACCCAGTACTTC.

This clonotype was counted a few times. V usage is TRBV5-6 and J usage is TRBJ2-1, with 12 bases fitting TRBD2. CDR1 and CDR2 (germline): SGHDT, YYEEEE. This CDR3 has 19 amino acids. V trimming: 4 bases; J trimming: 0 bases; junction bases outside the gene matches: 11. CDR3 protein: CASSPTGTSGFSSYNEQFF. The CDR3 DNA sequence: TGTGCCAGCAGCCCGACCGGGACTAGCGGGTTTAGCTCCTACAATGAGCAGTTCTTC.

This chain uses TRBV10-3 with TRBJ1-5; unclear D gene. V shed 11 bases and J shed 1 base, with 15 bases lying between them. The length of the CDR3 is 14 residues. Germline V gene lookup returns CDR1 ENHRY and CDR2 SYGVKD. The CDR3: CASTFDGSNQPQHF. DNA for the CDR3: TGTGCCTCCACCTTCGACGGAAGCAATCAGCCCCAGCATTTT.

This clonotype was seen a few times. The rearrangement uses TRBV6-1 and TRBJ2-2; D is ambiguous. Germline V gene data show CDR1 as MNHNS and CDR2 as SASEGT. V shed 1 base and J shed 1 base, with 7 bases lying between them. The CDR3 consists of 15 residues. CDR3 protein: CASSEVPVNTGELFF. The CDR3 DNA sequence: TGTGCCAGCAGTGAAGTACCGGTGAACACCGGGGAGCTGTTTTTT.

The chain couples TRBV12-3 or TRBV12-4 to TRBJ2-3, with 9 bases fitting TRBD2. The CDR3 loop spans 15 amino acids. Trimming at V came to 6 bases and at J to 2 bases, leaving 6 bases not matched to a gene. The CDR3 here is CASRLTSGNTDTQYF. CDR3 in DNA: TGTGCCAGCAGACTGACTAGCGGTAACACAGATACGCAGTATTTT.

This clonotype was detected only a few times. In nucleotides, the CDR3 is TGTGCCACGCGGACTAGCGGGAGAGTCAGTGAGCAGTTCTTC. It codes for CATRTSGRVSEQFF. The rearrangement links TRBV24-1 to TRBJ2-1; TRBD2 aligns across 13 bases. The CDR3 loop spans 14 amino acids. The trim removed 10 bases at V and 9 bases at J, leaving 8 bases unmatched. Germline V gene sequence: CDR1 KGHDR, CDR2 SFDVKD.